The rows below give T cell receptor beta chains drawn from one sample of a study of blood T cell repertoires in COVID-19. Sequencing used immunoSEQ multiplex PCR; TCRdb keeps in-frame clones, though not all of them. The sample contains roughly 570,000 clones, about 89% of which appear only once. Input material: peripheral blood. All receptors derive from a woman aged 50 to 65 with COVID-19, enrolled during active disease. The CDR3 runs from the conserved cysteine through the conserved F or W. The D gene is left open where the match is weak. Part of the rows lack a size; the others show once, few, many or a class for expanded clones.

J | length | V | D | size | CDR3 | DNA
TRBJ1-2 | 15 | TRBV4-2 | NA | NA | CASSQERSLFYGYTF | TGTGCCAGCAGCCAAGAGAGGTCGTTATTCTATGGCTACACCTTC
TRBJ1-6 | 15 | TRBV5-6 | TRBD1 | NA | CASSSTGGYNSPLHF | TGTGCCAGCAGCTCCACAGGGGGCTATAATTCACCCCTCCACTTT
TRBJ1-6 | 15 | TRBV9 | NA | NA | CASGGTETYNSPLHF | TGTGCCAGCGGGGGGACTGAGACTTATAATTCACCCCTCCACTTT
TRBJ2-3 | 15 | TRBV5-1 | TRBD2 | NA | CASSPIAGATDTQYF | TGCGCCAGCAGCCCAATAGCGGGGGCTACAGATACGCAGTATTTT
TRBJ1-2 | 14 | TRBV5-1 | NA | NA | CASSLGYQGLGYTF | TGCGCCAGCAGCTTAGGTTATCAGGGCTTAGGCTACACCTTC
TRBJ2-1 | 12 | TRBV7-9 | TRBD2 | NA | CASSSYGGEQFF | TGTGCCAGCAGCTCATACGGGGGGGAGCAGTTCTTC
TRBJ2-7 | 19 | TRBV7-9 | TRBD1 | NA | CASSSKTPGTGEVAYEQYF | TGTGCCAGCAGCTCTAAAACCCCCGGGACAGGGGAAGTAGCCTACGAGCAGTACTTC
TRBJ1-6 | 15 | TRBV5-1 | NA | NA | CASSPRNREGSPLHF | TGCGCCAGCAGCCCCAGAAACAGGGAAGGGTCACCCCTCCACTTT
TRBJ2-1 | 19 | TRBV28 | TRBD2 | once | CATAFPGTSGSLAGNEQFF | TGTGCCACCGCATTTCCAGGGACTAGCGGCTCTCTCGCCGGGAATGAGCAGTTCTTC
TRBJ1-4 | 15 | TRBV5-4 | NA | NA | CASSSNGGVNEKLFF | TGTGCCAGCAGCTCAAACGGGGGGGTGAACGAAAAACTGTTTTTT
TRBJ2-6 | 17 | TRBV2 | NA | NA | CASSPGLSYSGANVLTF | TGTGCCAGCAGCCCCGGGTTGTCCTACTCTGGGGCCAACGTCCTGACTTTC
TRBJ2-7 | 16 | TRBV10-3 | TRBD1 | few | CAISESTRTGRNEQYF | TGTGCCATCAGTGAGTCGACTAGGACAGGGAGAAACGAGCAGTACTTC
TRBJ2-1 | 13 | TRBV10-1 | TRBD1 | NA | CASKGQGTNEQFF | TGCGCCAGCAAGGGACAGGGTACGAATGAGCAGTTCTTC
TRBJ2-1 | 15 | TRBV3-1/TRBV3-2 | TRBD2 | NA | CASKKAGGPYNEQFF | TGTGCCAGCAAAAAAGCGGGGGGGCCATACAATGAGCAGTTCTTC
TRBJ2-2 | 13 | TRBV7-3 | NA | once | CASSPQRTGELFF | TGTGCCAGCAGCCCTCAGCGCACCGGGGAGCTGTTTTTT
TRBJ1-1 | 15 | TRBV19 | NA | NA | CASSIFGGLNTEAFF | TGTGCCAGTAGTATATTCGGGGGATTGAACACTGAAGCTTTCTTT
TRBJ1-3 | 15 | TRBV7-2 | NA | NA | CASSLSGYSGNTIYF | TGTGCCAGCAGCTTAAGCGGATACTCTGGAAACACCATATATTTT
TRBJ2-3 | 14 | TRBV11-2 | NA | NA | CASSLGSRGDTQYF | TGTGCCAGCAGCTTAGGCTCCCGGGGAGATACGCAGTATTTT
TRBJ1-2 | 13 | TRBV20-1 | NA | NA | CSASWQGHYGYTF | TGCAGTGCTAGTTGGCAGGGCCACTATGGCTACACCTTC
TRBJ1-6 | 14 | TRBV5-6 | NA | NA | CASSRRTDNSPLHF | TGTGCCAGCAGCCGGCGGACAGATAATTCACCCCTCCACTTT
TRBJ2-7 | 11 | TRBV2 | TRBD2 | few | CASGAGYEQYF | TGTGCCAGCGGAGCGGGGTACGAGCAGTACTTC
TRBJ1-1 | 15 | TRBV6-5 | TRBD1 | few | CASRVTGGMDTEAFF | TGTGCCAGCAGGGTGACAGGGGGCATGGACACTGAAGCTTTCTTT
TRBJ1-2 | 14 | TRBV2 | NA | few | CASSEQGSLIGYTF | TGTGCCAGCAGTGAACAGGGGTCGCTTATTGGCTACACCTTC
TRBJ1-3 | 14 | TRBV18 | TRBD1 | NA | CASSPNRGVNTIYF | TGTGCCAGCTCACCAAACAGGGGAGTTAACACCATATATTTT
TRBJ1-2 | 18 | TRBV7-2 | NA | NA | CASRLPARESAGNYGYTF | TGTGCCAGCAGGTTGCCCGCCCGCGAGTCGGCGGGTAACTATGGCTACACCTTC
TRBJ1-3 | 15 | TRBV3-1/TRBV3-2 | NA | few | CASSRSLSSGNTIYF | TGTGCCAGCAGCCGCTCCCTTAGCTCTGGAAACACCATATATTTT
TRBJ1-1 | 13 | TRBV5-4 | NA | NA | CALGPSGNTEAFF | TGTGCCCTTGGGCCCTCAGGTAACACTGAAGCTTTCTTT
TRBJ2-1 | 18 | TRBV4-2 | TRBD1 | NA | CASSQSGGTGGPYNEQFF | TGTGCCAGCAGCCAGAGTGGTGGGACAGGGGGGCCCTACAATGAGCAGTTCTTC
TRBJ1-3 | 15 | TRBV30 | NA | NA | CAWRTPNRAGNTIYF | TGTGCCTGGAGAACTCCAAACAGGGCTGGAAACACCATATATTTT